The entry below describes one T cell receptor beta chain. Clones were sequenced by immunoSEQ multiplex PCR, and TCRdb holds only the in-frame ones, with some missing. The sample includes some 230,000 clones, 65% to 90% of them seen just once. This CDR3 has 16 amino acids. Germline V CDR1 and CDR2: SGHNT, YYREEE (reference sequence). With V trimmed by 3 bases and J by 0 bases, 6 bases remained unmatched. The data derive from a study of blood T cell repertoires in COVID-19. The chain is built from TRBV5-4 and TRBJ2-1; TRBD1 matches 7 bases. This receptor was taken from a woman between 45 and 65 years old with acute or convalescent COVID-19. The sample was peripheral blood. The CDR3 loop is CASSSKGASSYNEQFF. CDR3 coding DNA: TGTGCCAGCAGCTCCAAGGGGGCAAGCTCCTACAATGAGCAGTTCTTC.